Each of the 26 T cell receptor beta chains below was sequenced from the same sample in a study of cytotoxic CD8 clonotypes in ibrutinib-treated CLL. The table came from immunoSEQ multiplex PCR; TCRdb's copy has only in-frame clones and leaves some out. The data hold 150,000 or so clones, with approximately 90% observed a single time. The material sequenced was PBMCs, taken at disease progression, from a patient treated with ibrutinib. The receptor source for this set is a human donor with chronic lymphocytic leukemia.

As DNA, the CDR3 is TGTGCCAGCAGCTTATTCGCGGACTCCTACGAGCAGTACTTC. Its protein is CASSLFADSYEQYF. J is TRBJ2-7 and V is TRBV7-6; D unclear. The CDR3 contains 14 residues. V lost 2 bases to trimming and J lost 0 bases, with 8 bases between them. CDR1 and CDR2 (germline): SGHVS, FNYEAQ.

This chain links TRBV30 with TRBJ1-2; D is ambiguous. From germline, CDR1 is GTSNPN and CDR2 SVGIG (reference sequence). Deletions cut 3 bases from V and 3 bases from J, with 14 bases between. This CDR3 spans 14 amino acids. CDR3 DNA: TGTGCCTGGAGGCTGGGGAGAAAGGACTATGGCTACACCTTC. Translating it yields CAWRLGRKDYGYTF.

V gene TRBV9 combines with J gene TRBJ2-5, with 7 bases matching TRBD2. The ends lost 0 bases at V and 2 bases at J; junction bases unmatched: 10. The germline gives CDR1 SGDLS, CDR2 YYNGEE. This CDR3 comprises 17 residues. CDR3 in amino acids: CASSVGAGSGVQETQYF. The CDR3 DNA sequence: TGTGCCAGCAGCGTAGGGGCCGGGAGCGGGGTACAAGAGACCCAGTACTTC. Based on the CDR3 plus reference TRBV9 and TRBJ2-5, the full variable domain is DSGVTQTPKHLITATGQRVTLRCSPRSGDLSVYWYQQSLDQGLQFLIQYYNGEERAKGNILERFSAQQFPDLHSELNLSSLELGDSALYFCASSVGAGSGVQETQYFGPGTRLLVL.

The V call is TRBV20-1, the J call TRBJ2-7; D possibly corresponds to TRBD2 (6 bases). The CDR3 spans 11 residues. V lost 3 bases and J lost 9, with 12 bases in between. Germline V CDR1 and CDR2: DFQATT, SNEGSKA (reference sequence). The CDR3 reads CSARIPRGQYF. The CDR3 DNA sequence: TGCAGTGCTAGGATACCGCGGGGGCAGTACTTC.

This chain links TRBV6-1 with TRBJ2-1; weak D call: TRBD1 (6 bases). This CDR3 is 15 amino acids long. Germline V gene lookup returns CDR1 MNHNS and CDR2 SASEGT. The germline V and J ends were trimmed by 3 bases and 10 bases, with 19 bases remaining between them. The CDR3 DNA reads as TGTGCCAGCAGTGACCAGAGCCACACAGGGACCGAGCAGTTCTTC. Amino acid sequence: CASSDQSHTGTEQFF.

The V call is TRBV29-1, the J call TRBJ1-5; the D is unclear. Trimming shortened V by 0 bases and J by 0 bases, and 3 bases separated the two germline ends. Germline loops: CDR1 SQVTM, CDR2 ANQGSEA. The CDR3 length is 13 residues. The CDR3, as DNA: TGCAGCGTTGAAGAGTTTAGCAATCAGCCCCAGCATTTT. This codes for CSVEEFSNQPQHF.

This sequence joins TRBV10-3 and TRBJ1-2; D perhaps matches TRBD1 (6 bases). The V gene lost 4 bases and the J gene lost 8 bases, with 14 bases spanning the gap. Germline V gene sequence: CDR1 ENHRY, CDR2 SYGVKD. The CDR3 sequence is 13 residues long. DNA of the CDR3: TGTGCCATCAGTGGGTGGGACACGATAGGCTACACCTTC. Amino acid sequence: CAISGWDTIGYTF.

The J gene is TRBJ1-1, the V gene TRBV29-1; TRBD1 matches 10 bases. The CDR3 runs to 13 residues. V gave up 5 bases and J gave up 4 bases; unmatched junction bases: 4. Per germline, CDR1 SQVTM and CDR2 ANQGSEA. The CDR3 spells CSVRTGGSTEAFF. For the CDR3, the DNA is TGCAGCGTTCGGACAGGGGGGAGCACTGAAGCTTTCTTT.

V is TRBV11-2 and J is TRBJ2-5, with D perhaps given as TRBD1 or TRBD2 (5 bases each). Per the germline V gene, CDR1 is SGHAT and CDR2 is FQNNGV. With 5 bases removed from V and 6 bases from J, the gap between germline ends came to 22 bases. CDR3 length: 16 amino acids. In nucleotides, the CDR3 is TGTGCCAGCAGCCGAGACCTCGGGACCTTCCTGAAGACCCAGTACTTC. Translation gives CASSRDLGTFLKTQYF.

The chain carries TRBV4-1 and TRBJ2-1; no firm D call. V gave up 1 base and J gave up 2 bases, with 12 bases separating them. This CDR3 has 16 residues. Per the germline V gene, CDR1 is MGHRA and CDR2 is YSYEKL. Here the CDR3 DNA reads TGCGCCAGCAGCCAAGTAGGTCGTGTCACCTACAATGAGCAGTTCTTC. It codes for CASSQVGRVTYNEQFF.

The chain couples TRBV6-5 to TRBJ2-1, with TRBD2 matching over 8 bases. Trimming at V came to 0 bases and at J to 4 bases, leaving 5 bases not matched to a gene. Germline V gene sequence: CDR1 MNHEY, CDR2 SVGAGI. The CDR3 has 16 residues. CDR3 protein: CASSYSRVAGYNEQFF. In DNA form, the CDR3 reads TGTGCCAGCAGTTACTCGAGGGTAGCGGGGTACAATGAGCAGTTCTTC.

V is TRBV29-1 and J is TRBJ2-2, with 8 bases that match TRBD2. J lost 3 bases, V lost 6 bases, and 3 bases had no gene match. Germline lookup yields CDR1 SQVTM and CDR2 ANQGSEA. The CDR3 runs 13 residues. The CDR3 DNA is TGCAGCGTCGGGACTAGGGACACCGGGGAGCTGTTTTTT. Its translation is CSVGTRDTGELFF.

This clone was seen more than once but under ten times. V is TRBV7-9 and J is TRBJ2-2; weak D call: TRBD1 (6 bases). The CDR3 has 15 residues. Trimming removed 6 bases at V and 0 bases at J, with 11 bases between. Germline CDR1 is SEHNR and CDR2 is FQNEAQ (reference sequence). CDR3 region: CASRRTASNTGELFF. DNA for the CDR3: TGTGCCAGCAGGAGGACAGCTTCGAACACCGGGGAGCTGTTTTTT. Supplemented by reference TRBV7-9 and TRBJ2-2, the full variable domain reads DTGVSQNPRHKITKRGQNVTFRCDPISEHNRLYWYRQTLGQGPEFLTYFQNEAQLEKSRLLSDRFSAERPKGSFSTLEIQRTEQGDSAMYLCASRRTASNTGELFFGEGSRLTVL.

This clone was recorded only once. The CDR3 reads CASSVGQVTEAFF. CDR3 coding DNA: TGTGCCAGCAGCGTAGGACAGGTCACTGAAGCTTTCTTT. This rearrangement joins TRBV9 to TRBJ1-1, with TRBD1 as a possible D gene (6 bases). Per germline, CDR1 SGDLS and CDR2 YYNGEE. This CDR3 is built from 13 residues. Deletions cut 0 bases from V and 4 bases from J, with 7 bases between.

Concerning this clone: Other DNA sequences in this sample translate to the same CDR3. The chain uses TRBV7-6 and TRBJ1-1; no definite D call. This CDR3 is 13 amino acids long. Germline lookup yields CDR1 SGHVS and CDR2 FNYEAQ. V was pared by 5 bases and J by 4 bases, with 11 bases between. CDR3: CASSLGGVTEAFF. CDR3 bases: TGTGCCAGCAGCCTCGGTGGGGTCACTGAAGCTTTCTTT.

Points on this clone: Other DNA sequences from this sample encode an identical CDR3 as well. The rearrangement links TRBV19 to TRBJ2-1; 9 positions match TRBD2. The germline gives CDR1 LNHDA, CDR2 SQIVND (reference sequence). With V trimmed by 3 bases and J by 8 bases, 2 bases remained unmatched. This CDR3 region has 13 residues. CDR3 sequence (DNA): TGTGCCAGTAGTATCCAGCGGGAGGATGAGCAGTTCTTC. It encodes CASSIQREDEQFF. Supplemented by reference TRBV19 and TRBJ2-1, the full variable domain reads DGGITQSPKYLFRKEGQNVTLSCEQNLNHDAMYWYRQDPGQGLRLIYYSQIVNDFQKGDIAEGYSVSREKKESFPLTVTSAQKNPTAFYLCASSIQREDEQFFGPGTRLTVL.

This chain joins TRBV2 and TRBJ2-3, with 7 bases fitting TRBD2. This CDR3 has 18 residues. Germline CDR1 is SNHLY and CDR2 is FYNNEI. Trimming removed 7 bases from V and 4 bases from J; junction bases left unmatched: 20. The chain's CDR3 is CASIRLAGANIRSDTQYF. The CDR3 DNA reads TGTGCCAGCATACGATTGGCGGGAGCAAATATCCGATCAGATACGCAGTATTTT.

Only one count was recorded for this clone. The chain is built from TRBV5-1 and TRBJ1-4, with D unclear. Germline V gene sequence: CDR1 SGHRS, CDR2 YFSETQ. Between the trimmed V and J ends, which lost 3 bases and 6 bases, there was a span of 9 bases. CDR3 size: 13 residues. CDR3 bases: TGCGCCAGCAGCTCCGCGGTGGATGAAAAACTGTTTTTT. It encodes CASSSAVDEKLFF.

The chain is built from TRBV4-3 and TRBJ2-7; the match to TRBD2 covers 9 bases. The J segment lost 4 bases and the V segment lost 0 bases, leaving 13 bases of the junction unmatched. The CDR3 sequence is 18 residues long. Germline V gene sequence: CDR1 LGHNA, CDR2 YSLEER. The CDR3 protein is CASSQDVVASGAIYEQYF. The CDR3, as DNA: TGCGCCAGCAGCCAAGATGTGGTGGCTAGCGGGGCGATTTACGAGCAGTACTTC.

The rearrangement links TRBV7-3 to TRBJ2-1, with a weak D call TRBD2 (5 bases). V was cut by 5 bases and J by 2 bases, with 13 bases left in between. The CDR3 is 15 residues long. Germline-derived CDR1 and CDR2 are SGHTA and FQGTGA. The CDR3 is CASSARATTYNEQFF. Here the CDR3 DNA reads TGTGCCAGCAGCGCCCGAGCGACTACCTACAATGAGCAGTTCTTC. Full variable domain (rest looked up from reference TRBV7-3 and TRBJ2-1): GAGVSQTPSNKVTEKGKYVELRCDPISGHTALYWYRQSLGQGPEFLIYFQGTGAADDSGLPNDRFFAVRPEGSVSTLKIQRTERGDSAVYLCASSARATTYNEQFFGPGTRLTVL.

CDR3 sequence (DNA): TGTGCCAGCAGTTTATATCTCGGGGTAAGCGGCTACACCTTC. This codes for CASSLYLGVSGYTF. The chain uses TRBV27 and TRBJ1-2; D is uncertain. Trimming left V 1 base short and J 8 bases short, with 14 bases between. Germline loops: CDR1 MNHEY, CDR2 SMNVEV (reference sequence). This CDR3 region has 14 residues.

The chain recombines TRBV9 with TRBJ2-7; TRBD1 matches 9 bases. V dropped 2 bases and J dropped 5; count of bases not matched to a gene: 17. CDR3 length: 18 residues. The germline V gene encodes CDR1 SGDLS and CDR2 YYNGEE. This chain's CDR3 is CASSVSGVGTGIRDEQYF. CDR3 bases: TGTGCCAGCAGCGTCTCCGGAGTTGGGACAGGGATTAGGGACGAGCAGTACTTC.

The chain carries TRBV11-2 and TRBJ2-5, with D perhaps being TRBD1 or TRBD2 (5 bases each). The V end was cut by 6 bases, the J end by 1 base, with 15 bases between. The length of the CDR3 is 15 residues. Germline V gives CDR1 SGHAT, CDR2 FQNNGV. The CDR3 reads CASSDPGTLQETQYF. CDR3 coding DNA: TGTGCCAGCAGTGACCCCGGGACCCTCCAAGAGACCCAGTACTTC. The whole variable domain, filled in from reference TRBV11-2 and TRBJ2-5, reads EAGVAQSPRYKIIEKRQSVAFWCNPISGHATLYWYQQILGQGPKLLIQFQNNGVVDDSQLPKDRFSAERLKGVDSTLKIQPAKLEDSAVYLCASSDPGTLQETQYFGPGTRLLVL.

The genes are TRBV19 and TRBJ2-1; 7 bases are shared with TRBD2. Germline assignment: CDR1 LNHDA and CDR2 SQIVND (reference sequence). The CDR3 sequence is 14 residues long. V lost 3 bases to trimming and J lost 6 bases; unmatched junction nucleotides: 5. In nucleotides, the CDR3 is TGTGCCAGTAGTATTCTGCGGGAGCTCAATGAGCAGTTCTTC. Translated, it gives CASSILRELNEQFF. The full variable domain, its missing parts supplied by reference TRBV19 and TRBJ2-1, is DGGITQSPKYLFRKEGQNVTLSCEQNLNHDAMYWYRQDPGQGLRLIYYSQIVNDFQKGDIAEGYSVSREKKESFPLTVTSAQKNPTAFYLCASSILRELNEQFFGPGTRLTVL.

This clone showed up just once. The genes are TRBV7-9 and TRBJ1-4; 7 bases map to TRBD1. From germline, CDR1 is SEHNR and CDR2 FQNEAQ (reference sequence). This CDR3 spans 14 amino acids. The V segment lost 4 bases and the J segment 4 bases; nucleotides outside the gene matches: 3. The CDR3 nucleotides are TGTGCCAGCAGCTCCGGGACAGATAATGAAAAACTGTTTTTT. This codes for CASSSGTDNEKLFF.

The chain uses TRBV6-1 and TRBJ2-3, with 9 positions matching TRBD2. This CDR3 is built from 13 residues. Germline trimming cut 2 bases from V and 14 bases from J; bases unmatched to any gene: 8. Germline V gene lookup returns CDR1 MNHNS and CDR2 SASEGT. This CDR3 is CASSESLAGRGYF. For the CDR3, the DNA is TGTGCCAGCAGTGAATCACTAGCGGGCCGTGGGTATTTT.